The source of this T cell receptor (beta chain) is a study of OX40 agonist ivuxolimab in advanced cancers. Method: immunoSEQ multiplex PCR; TCRdb's copy keeps in-frame clones and lacks some. The table has some 70,000 clones, about 91% seen once; the top ten hold around 1%. Concerning this clone itself: The antigen is not known.

The CDR3 has 14 amino acids. Systemic immunosuppression or autoimmune disease history was grounds to exclude patients. Findings and caveats of the study: Certain nonresponders likewise exhibited a low normalized T-cell clonal expansion.

The sequence was collected from an adult with an advanced solid tumor such as melanoma, head and neck, liver or kidney cancer. The V and J genes are TRBV12-2 and TRBJ1-4; the table's D call TRBD1 went unverified against the DNA. TRBV12-2 is labeled a pseudogene. The sample was CD4+ or CD8+ T cells sorted from blood, taken in a trial of the OX40 agonist ivuxolimab. The CDR3 spells CARGSREVSEKLFF. The CDR3 nucleotides read TGTGCAAGGGGCAGCAGGGAAGTGTCTGAAAAACTGTTTTTT.